This paragraph covers one T cell receptor (beta chain) sequence. The CDR3 runs 13 residues. In germline, CDR1 is WNHNN, CDR2 SYGVQD (reference sequence). The ends lost 8 bases at V and 4 bases at J; junction bases unmatched: 4. These data come from a study of shared clonotypes between healthy human individuals. Background on the study: The study drew on a couple of women and a few men aged 18 to 49 as donors.

All donors were healthy HIV-negative adults lacking recent acute infections or vaccinations. Genomic DNA of every subset was divided equally among multiple immunoSEQ plates. Assay used: immunoSEQ multiplex PCR; TCRdb lists only in-frame clones, some missing. The sample contains about 1.5 million clones, around 97% of which appear only once. The chain carries TRBV10-1 and TRBJ2-5, with 10 nucleotides matching TRBD1. The receptor's source is a young man in good health. Sequenced material: naive CD4+ T cells sorted from blood. The subset: CD45RA+ positively selected. The CDR3 sequence: CASGGQGGETQYF. For the CDR3, the DNA is TGCGCCAGCGGAGGACAGGGGGGAGAGACCCAGTACTTC.